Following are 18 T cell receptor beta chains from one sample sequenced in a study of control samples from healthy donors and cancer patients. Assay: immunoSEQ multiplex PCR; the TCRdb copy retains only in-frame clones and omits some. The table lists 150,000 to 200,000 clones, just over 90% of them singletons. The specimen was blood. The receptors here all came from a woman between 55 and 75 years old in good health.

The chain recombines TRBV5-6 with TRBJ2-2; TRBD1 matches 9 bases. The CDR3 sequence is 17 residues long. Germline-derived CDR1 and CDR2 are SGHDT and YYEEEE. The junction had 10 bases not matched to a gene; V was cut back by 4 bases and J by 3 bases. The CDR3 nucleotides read TGTGCCAGCAGCATTAGACACAGGGGGCTTTACACCGGGGAGCTGTTTTTT. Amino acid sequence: CASSIRHRGLYTGELFF. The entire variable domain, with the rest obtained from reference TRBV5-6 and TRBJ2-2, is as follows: DAGVTQSPTHLIKTRGQQVTLRCSPKSGHDTVSWYQQALGQGPQFIFQYYEEEERQRGNFPDRFSGHQFPNYSSELNVNALLLGDSALYLCASSIRHRGLYTGELFFGEGSRLTVL.

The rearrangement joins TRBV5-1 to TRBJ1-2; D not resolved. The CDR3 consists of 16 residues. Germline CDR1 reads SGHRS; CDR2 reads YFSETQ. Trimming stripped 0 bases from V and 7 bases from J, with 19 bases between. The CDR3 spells CASSLDGGRVVTGYTF. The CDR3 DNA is TGCGCCAGCAGCTTGGACGGAGGGAGAGTGGTTACTGGCTACACCTTC.

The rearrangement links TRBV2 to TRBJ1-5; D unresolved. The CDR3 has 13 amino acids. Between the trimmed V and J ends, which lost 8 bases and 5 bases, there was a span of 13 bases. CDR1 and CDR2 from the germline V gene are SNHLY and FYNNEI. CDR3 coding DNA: TGTGCCAGCTTAACAGACACAGATCAGCCCCAGCATTTT. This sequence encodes CASLTDTDQPQHF.

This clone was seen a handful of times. This CDR3 reads CASSSRTGAVTEAFF. The CDR3 region has the DNA TGTGCCAGCAGTTCTAGGACAGGGGCGGTCACTGAAGCTTTCTTT. The rearrangement joins TRBV25-1 to TRBJ1-1; TRBD1 matches 9 bases. CDR1 is MGHDK, CDR2 SYGVNS, per germline. The V segment lost 5 bases and the J segment 4 bases; nucleotides outside the gene matches: 8. The CDR3 length is 15 residues.

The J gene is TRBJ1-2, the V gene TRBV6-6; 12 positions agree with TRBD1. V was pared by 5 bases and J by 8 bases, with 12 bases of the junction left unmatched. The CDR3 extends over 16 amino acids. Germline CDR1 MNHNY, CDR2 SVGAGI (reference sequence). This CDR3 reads CASSRHPGQGARGYTF. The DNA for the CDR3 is TGTGCCAGCAGTCGACATCCGGGACAGGGGGCGCGGGGCTACACCTTC.

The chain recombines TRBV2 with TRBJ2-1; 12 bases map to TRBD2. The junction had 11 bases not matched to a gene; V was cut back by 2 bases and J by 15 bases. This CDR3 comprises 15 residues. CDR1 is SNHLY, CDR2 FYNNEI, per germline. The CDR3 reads CASSEIRSSGGAVFF. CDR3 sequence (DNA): TGTGCCAGCAGTGAAATTAGGTCTAGCGGGGGGGCGGTGTTCTTC.

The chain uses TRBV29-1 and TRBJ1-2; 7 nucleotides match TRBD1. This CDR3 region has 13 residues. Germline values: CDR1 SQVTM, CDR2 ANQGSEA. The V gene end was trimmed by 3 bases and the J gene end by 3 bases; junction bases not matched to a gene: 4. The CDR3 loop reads CSVETQGHYGYTF. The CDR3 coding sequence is TGCAGCGTTGAGACACAGGGGCACTATGGCTACACCTTC.

This chain's CDR3 is CASNIGGVNQPQHF. The CDR3 region has the DNA TGTGCCAGCAATATAGGGGGGGTTAATCAGCCCCAGCATTTT. V gene TRBV28 combines with J gene TRBJ1-5, with D maybe TRBD1 (6 bases). V lost 7 bases, J lost 4 bases, and 14 bases lay in between. Germline V CDR1 and CDR2: MDHEN, SYDVKM. CDR3 length: 14 residues.

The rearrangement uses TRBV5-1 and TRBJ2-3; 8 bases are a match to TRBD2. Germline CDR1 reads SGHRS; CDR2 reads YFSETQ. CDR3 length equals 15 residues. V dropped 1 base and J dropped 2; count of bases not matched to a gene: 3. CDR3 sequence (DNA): TGCGCCAGCAGCTTGACTAGCGGTAACACAGATACGCAGTATTTT. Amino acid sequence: CASSLTSGNTDTQYF.

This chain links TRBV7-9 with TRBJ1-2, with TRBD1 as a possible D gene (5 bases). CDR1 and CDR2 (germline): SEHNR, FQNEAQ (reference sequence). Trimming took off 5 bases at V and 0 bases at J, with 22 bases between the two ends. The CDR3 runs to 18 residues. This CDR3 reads CASSPQGPLGVANYGYTF. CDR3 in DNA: TGTGCCAGCAGCCCCCAAGGGCCCCTAGGGGTAGCTAACTATGGCTACACCTTC.

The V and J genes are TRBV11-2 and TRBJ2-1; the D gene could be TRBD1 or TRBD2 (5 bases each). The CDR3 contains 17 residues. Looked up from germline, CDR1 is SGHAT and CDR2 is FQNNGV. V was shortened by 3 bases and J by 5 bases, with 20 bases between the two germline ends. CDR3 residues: CASSLGPTRGANNEQFF. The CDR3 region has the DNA TGTGCCAGCAGCTTGGGACCGACCCGGGGCGCAAACAATGAGCAGTTCTTC.

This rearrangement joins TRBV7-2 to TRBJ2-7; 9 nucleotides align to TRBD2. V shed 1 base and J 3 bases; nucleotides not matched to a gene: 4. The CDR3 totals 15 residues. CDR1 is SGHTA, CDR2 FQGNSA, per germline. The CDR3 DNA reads TGTGCCAGCAGCTTAGACTTGCGGGGGGGCTACGAGCAGTACTTC. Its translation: CASSLDLRGGYEQYF.

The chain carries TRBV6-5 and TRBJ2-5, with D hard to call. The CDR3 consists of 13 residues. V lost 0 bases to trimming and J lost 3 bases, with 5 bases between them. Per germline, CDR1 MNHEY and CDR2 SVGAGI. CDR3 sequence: CASSYSREETQYF. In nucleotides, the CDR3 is TGTGCCAGCAGTTACTCTCGGGAAGAGACCCAGTACTTC.

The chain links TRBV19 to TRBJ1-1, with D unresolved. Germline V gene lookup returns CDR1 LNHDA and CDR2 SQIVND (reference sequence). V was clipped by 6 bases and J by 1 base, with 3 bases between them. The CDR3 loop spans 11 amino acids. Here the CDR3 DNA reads TGTGCCAGTAGGGGGAACACTGAAGCTTTCTTT. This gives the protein CASRGNTEAFF. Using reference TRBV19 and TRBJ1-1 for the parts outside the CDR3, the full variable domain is DGGITQSPKYLFRKEGQNVTLSCEQNLNHDAMYWYRQDPGQGLRLIYYSQIVNDFQKGDIAEGYSVSREKKESFPLTVTSAQKNPTAFYLCASRGNTEAFFGQGTRLTVV.

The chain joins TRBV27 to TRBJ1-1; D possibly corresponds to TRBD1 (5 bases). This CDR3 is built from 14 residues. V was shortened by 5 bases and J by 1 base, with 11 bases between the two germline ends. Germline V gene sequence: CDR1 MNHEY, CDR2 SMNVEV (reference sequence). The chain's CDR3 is CASSIHGQNTEAFF. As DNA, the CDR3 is TGTGCCAGCAGTATACACGGACAGAACACTGAAGCTTTCTTT.

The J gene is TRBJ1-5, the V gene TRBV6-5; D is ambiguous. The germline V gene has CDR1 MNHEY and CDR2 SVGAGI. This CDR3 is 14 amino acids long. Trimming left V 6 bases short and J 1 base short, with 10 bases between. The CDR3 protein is CASSLTFSNQPQHF. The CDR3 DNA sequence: TGTGCCAGCAGCCTTACCTTCAGCAATCAGCCCCAGCATTTT.

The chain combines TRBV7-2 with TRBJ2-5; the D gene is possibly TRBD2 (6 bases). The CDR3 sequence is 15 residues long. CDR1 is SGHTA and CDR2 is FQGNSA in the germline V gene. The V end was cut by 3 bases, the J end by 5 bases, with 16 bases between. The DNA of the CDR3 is TGTGCCAGCAGCTTTCAGGGTGCGGGGTGGGAGACCCAGTACTTC. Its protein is CASSFQGAGWETQYF.

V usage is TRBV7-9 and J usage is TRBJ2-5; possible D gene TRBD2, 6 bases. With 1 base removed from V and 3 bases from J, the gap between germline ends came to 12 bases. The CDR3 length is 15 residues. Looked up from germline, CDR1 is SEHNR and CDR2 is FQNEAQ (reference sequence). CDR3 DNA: TGTGCCAGCAGCTTAGGTGGGGTAGCGGAAGAGACCCAGTACTTC. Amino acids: CASSLGGVAEETQYF.